This T cell receptor beta chain is drawn from a study of blood T cells in healthy people across ages. Sample-barcoded 5' priming and a J-beta primer mix drove a second PCR of 7 to 11 cycles. A tag from a template-switch adaptor with 12 random nucleotides marked each cDNA molecule. TCRdb independently ran MiXCR on the 5' RACE reads; one entry per CDR3 protein. This table holds hundreds of thousands of distinct CDR3 sequences, about half found once. Trimming cost V 2 bases and J 0 bases, with 5 bases left between them. CDR1 LGHDT and CDR2 YNNKEL come from the germline V gene (reference sequence). The CDR3 contains 14 residues.

The chain carries TRBV3-1 and TRBJ2-1; D is unclear. Sequencing used blood. The receptor comes from an elderly man in good health. CDR3 coding DNA: TGTGCCAGCAGCCAAAGTTACTCCTACAATGAGCAGTTCTTC. Amino acid sequence: CASSQSYSYNEQFF.